A single sample is the source of the 4 T cell receptor beta chains below, sequenced in a study of cytomegalovirus exposure and HLA in healthy donors. The PCR ran on 60 Vbeta and 13 Jbeta primers. Some clones are missing from TCRdb's copy, which holds only in-frame ones; the method was immunoSEQ multiplex PCR. The table shows around 260,000 clones, with 80% occurring only once. Sequences were obtained from PBMCs. Every receptor here comes from a girl aged 2 to 9 in good health and CMV-seronegative.

This clone has only one observation. This chain uses TRBV19 with TRBJ2-1, with D maybe TRBD2 (6 bases). The germline V and J ends were trimmed by 7 bases and 5 bases, with 12 bases remaining between them. CDR1 is LNHDA, CDR2 SQIVND, per germline (reference sequence). The CDR3 totals 13 residues. The CDR3 DNA follows: TGTGCCAGTACGGGCCTAGCGCACAATGAGCAGTTCTTC. It yields the protein CASTGLAHNEQFF.

The chain joins TRBV4-2 to TRBJ2-1; TRBD2 agrees at 11 bases. Germline assignment: CDR1 LGHNA and CDR2 YNFKEQ. V was pared by 2 bases and J by 3 bases, with 3 bases of the junction left unmatched. CDR3 length: 16 residues. This chain's CDR3 is CASSQLLAGGYNEQFF. The CDR3 DNA reads as TGTGCCAGCAGCCAACTTCTAGCGGGGGGCTACAATGAGCAGTTCTTC.

J is TRBJ2-7 and V is TRBV19; 9 bases line up with TRBD1. V shed 5 bases, J shed 4 bases, and the junction held 12 bases outside the gene matches. There are 16 residues in the CDR3. Germline CDR1 and CDR2: LNHDA and SQIVND (reference sequence). In DNA, the CDR3 is TGTGCCAGTAGTGCGTACGTTGGACAGGGGATTTACGAGCAGTACTTC. Amino acid sequence: CASSAYVGQGIYEQYF.

The J gene is TRBJ1-2, the V gene TRBV5-5, with TRBD1 as a possible D gene (5 bases). V lost 2 bases, J lost 3 bases, and 14 bases lay in between. The CDR3 consists of 15 residues. The V gene's germline CDR1 is SGHKS and CDR2 YYEKEE (reference sequence). The chain's CDR3 is CASSFGWGGDYGYTF. Written as DNA, the CDR3 is TGTGCCAGCAGCTTTGGATGGGGCGGTGACTATGGCTACACCTTC.